This TCR beta chain comes out of a study of CD8+CD57+ T cells in acquired aplastic anemia. For the study at large: Sorted CD4+ plus CD8+ cells gave DNA averaging around 3 ug.

Profiling of TCR beta VDJ combinations and CDR3 sequences used genomic DNA as template. TCRdb itself ran the reads through MiXCR, one entry per CDR3 protein. The sample holds 260,000 or so distinct CDR3 sequences, 82% seen once. Whole-study findings and limits: Significance was not reached for CD8+ Simpson's diversity between patients and controls.

Regarding this clonotype: Its antigen is as yet unknown.

The CDR3 is made up of 14 amino acids. Germline CDR1 and CDR2: SEHNR and FQNEAQ (reference sequence). V lost 5 bases and J 9 bases, leaving 19 bases between the germline ends. By flow cytometry, patients selected for sequencing had shown an expansion of CD8+CD57+ cells. The enrolled patients all had severe acquired aplastic anemia. The blood sampling took place in patients who had so far received no therapy. The sequenced material came from sorted CD4+, CD8+, or CD8+CD57+ T cells (not recorded which) from PBMCs. This clonotype was sampled from a human donor with aplastic anemia. This chain connects TRBV7-9 to TRBJ1-2, with D possibly being TRBD1 (6 bases). The CDR3 region is CASSRREGVPRYTF. DNA for the CDR3: TGTGCCAGCAGCCGTAGGGAGGGGGTCCCACGCTACACCTTC.